Listed below are T cell receptor beta chains from one sample, sequenced in a study of OX40 agonist ivuxolimab in advanced cancers. Clones were read by immunoSEQ multiplex PCR, and TCRdb kept only the in-frame ones, dropping some. The sample shows 60,000 to 85,000 clones, nearly 85% of them seen only once. The source material was CD4+ or CD8+ T cells sorted from blood, sampled in a trial of the OX40 agonist ivuxolimab. The receptors originated from an adult with an advanced solid tumor such as melanoma, head and neck, liver or kidney cancer. Each CDR3 is given with its conserved first and last residue. D genes are given only for firm matches. Not all rows give a size; the values are once, few, many and, for expanded clones, a class.

j_call | v_call | d_call | clone_size | cdr3_nt | cdr3_aa
TRBJ1-1 | TRBV19 | . | . | TGTGCCAGTAGTATAGATCCGAACACTGAAGCTTTCTTT | CASSIDPNTEAFF
TRBJ2-3 | TRBV28 | TRBD2 | . | TGTGCCAGCAGTGTGACTAGCGGGGGGAATACGCAGTATTTT | CASSVTSGGNTQYF
TRBJ2-7 | TRBV7-2 | . | . | TGTGCCAGCAGCTTAGCAGTATCCTACGAGCAGTACTTC | CASSLAVSYEQYF
TRBJ2-7 | TRBV7-6 | . | . | TGTGCCAGCAGCCCAGTCGAGACCTCCTACGAGCAGTACTTC | CASSPVETSYEQYF
TRBJ1-1 | TRBV27 | . | once | TGTGCCAGCAGTTGGGGGGGGAACACTGAAGCTTTCTTT | CASSWGGNTEAFF
TRBJ2-7 | TRBV27 | TRBD2 | . | TGTGCCAGCAGGACGACGACTAGCTCAAAGCAGTACTTC | CASRTTTSSKQYF
TRBJ2-5 | TRBV4-1 | . | . | TGCGCCAGCAGCCAAATACTTAGGGGGGTTCAAGAGACCCAGTACTTC | CASSQILRGVQETQYF
TRBJ2-4 | TRBV6-6 | . | . | TGTGCCAGCACGGGGCAGGAGGACATTCAGTACTTC | CASTGQEDIQYF
TRBJ2-2 | TRBV9 | . | . | TGTGCCAGCAGCGTATACATAGACACCGGGGAGCTGTTTTTT | CASSVYIDTGELFF
TRBJ2-5 | TRBV7-2 | . | . | TGTGCCAGCAGCTTAGTGTCGGCGGTCCAAGAGACCCAGTACTTC | CASSLVSAVQETQYF
TRBJ2-5 | TRBV27 | TRBD2 | . | TGTGCCAGTACGGGACTAGCGGGTCGGGAGAAAGAGACCCAGTACTTC | CASTGLAGREKETQYF
TRBJ2-7 | TRBV30 | TRBD2 | once | TGTGCCTGGAGAACTAGCGGGGTATACGAGCAGTACTTC | CAWRTSGVYEQYF
TRBJ2-7 | TRBV4-2 | TRBD2 | . | TGTGCCAGCAGTCTCAGGGCGGGAGGGTCCTCTTACCCCTACGAGCAGTACTTC | CASSLRAGGSSYPYEQYF
TRBJ2-7 | TRBV7-8 | . | . | TGTGCCAGCAGCCTCAGGCGAAACTACGAGCAGTACTTC | CASSLRRNYEQYF
TRBJ2-5 | TRBV9 | TRBD2 | . | TGTGCCAGCAGCGCCGGGACTAGCGGGAGCGTATCCCAAGAGACCCAGTACTTC | CASSAGTSGSVSQETQYF
TRBJ2-5 | TRBV5-4 | . | few | TGTGCCAGCAGTTCTTCACAGGGACAAGAGACCCAGTACTTC | CASSSSQGQETQYF
TRBJ2-7 | TRBV27 | TRBD2 | . | TGTGCCAGCAGCTCACGGGGGGTAGCCTACGAGCAGTACTTC | CASSSRGVAYEQYF
TRBJ1-6 | TRBV13 | TRBD1 | . | TGTGCCAGCAGCTCGACAGGGAGCTCCTATAATTCACCCCTCCACTTT | CASSSTGSSYNSPLHF
TRBJ2-6 | TRBV7-6 | . | . | TGTGCCAGCAGCTTAAATACAGAGACCGGGGCCAACGTCCTGACTTTC | CASSLNTETGANVLTF
TRBJ2-3 | TRBV7-9 | TRBD2 | . | TGTGCCAGCAGCACGACTAGCGGGAAAGCCTTAGATACGCAGTATTTT | CASSTTSGKALDTQYF
TRBJ2-2 | TRBV7-9 | . | . | TGTGCCGGGCGTAGGGCCGGCACCGGGGAGCTGTTTTTT | CAGRRAGTGELFF
TRBJ2-7 | TRBV5-5 | TRBD1 | . | TGTGCCAGCAGCTGGACAGGGCCTCCCTACGAGCAGTACTTC | CASSWTGPPYEQYF
TRBJ2-7 | TRBV4-3 | TRBD2 | . | TGCGCCAGCAGCCAAGATATCAGCGGGGGCCTCTACGAGCAGTACTTC | CASSQDISGGLYEQYF
TRBJ1-6 | TRBV12-2 | . | . | TGTGCAAGTCGCTTAGTGCGCCTGAGGACCTATAATTCACCCCTCCACTTT | CASRLVRLRTYNSPLHF